This TCR beta chain is from a study of blood T cell repertoires in COVID-19. For the study at large: Samples came from the United States, Italy and Spain, spanning acute and convalescent COVID-19.

Clones were sequenced by immunoSEQ multiplex PCR, and TCRdb holds only the in-frame ones, with some missing. Here the sample spans some 320,000 clones, 70% to 90% being singletons. Germline-derived CDR1 and CDR2 are LNHNV and YYDKDF (reference sequence). The CDR3 length is 16 residues. V shed 5 bases, J shed 1 base, and the junction held 8 bases outside the gene matches. Sequences were obtained from peripheral blood. V is TRBV15 and J is TRBJ2-1; 7 positions match TRBD1. The TCR comes from a human donor in a cohort sampled during active COVID-19. The CDR3 spells CATSQENRGSYNEQFF. Written as DNA, the CDR3 is TGTGCCACCAGCCAGGAAAACAGGGGATCCTACAATGAGCAGTTCTTC.